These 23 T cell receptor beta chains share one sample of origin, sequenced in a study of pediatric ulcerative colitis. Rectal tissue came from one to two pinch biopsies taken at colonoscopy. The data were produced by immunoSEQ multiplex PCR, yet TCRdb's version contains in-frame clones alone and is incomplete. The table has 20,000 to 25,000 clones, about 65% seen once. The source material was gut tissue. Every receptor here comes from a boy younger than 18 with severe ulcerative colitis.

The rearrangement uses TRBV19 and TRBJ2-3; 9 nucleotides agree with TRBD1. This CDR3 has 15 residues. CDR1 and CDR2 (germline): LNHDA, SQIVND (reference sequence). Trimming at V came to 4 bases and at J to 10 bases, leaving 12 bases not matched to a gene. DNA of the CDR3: TGTGCCAGTAGTACCACAGGGGGCGTGCTACAGGCGCAGTATTTT. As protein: CASSTTGGVLQAQYF.

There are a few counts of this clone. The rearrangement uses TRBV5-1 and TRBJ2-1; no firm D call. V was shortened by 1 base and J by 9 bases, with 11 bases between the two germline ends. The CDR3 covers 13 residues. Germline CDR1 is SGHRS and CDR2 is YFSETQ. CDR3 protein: CASSLNPPGEQFF. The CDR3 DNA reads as TGCGCCAGCAGCTTGAACCCCCCAGGTGAGCAGTTCTTC.

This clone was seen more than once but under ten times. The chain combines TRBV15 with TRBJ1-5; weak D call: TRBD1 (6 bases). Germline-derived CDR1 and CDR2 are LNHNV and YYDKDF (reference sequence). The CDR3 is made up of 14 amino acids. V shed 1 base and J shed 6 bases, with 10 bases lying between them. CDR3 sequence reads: CATSRGGGGQPQHF. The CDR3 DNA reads TGTGCCACCAGCAGAGGAGGGGGTGGTCAGCCCCAGCATTTT. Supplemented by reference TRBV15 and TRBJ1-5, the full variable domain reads DAMVIQNPRYQVTQFGKPVTLSCSQTLNHNVMYWYQQKSSQAPKLLFHYYDKDFNNEADTPDNFQSRRPNTSFCFLDIRSPGLGDTAMYLCATSRGGGGQPQHFGDGTRLSIL.

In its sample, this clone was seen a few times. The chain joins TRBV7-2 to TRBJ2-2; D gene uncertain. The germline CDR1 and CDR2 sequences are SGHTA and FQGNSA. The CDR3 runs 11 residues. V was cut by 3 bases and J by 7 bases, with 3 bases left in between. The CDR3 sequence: CASSLYGELFF. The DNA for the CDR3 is TGTGCCAGCAGCTTGTACGGGGAGCTGTTTTTT.

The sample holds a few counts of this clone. CDR3 protein: CASSQGWGGLYGYTF. The CDR3 DNA reads TGTGCCAGCAGCCAAGGGTGGGGAGGGCTCTATGGCTACACCTTC. The rearrangement links TRBV4-2 to TRBJ1-2; no firm D call. Germline V gene lookup returns CDR1 LGHNA and CDR2 YNFKEQ. There are 15 residues in the CDR3. V shed 1 base and J shed 4 bases, with 13 bases lying between them.

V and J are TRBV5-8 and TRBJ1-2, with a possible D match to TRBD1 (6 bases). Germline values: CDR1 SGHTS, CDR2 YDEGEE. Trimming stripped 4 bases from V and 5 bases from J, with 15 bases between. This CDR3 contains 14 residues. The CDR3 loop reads CASSPGQMEYGYTF. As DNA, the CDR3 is TGTGCCAGCAGCCCAGGACAGATGGAGTATGGCTACACCTTC.

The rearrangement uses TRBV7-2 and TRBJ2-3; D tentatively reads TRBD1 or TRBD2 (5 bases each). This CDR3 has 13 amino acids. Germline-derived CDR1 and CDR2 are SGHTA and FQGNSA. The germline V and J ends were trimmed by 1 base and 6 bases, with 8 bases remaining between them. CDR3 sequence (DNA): TGTGCCAGCAGCTTAGATTGGGGGGATACGCAGTATTTT. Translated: CASSLDWGDTQYF.

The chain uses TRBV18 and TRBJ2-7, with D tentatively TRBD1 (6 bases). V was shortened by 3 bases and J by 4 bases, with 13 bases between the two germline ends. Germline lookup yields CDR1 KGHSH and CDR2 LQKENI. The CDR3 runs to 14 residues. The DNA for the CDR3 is TGTGCCAGCTCACCTCTTACACAGGGTTACGAGCAGTACTTC. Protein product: CASSPLTQGYEQYF.

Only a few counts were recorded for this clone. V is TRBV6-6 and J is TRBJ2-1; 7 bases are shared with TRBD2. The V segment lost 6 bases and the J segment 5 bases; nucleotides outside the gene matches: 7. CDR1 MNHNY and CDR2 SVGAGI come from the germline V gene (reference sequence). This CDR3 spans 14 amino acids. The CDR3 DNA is TGTGCCAGCAGCCCTACGGGGGGACACAATGAGCAGTTCTTC. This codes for CASSPTGGHNEQFF.

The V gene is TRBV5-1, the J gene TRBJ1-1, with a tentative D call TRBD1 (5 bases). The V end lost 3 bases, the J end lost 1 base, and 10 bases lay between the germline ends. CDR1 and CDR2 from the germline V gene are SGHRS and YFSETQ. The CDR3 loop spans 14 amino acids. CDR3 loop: CASSSGTANTEAFF. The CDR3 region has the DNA TGCGCCAGCAGCTCAGGGACCGCGAACACTGAAGCTTTCTTT.

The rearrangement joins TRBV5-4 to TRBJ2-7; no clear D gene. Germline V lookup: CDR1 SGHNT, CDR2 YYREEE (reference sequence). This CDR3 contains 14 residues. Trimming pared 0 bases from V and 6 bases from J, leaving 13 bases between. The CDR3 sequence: CASSLGGGWGEQYF. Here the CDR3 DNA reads TGTGCCAGCAGCTTGGGAGGTGGGTGGGGCGAGCAGTACTTC.

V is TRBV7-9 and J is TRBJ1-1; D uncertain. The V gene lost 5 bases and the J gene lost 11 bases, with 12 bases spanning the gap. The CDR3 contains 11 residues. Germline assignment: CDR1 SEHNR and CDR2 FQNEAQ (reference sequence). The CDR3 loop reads CASSAGKGAFF. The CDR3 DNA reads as TGTGCCAGCAGCGCGGGGAAAGGGGCTTTCTTT.

CDR3 nucleotides: TGTGCCAGCAGCCCTCCCGGGGCCAACGTCCTGACTTTC. This sequence encodes CASSPPGANVLTF. The rearrangement links TRBV6-5 to TRBJ2-6; D is unresolved. Germline V gene lookup returns CDR1 MNHEY and CDR2 SVGAGI. The CDR3 runs to 13 residues. V lost 6 bases and J lost 4, with 7 bases in between.

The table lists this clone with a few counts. DNA for the CDR3: TGTGCCAGCAGCTTAGTCCGGGACAGGAACACTGAAGCTTTCTTT. Protein sequence: CASSLVRDRNTEAFF. V is TRBV7-9 and J is TRBJ1-1; 7 bases line up with TRBD1. The CDR3 has 15 amino acids. Germline V gene sequence: CDR1 SEHNR, CDR2 FQNEAQ (reference sequence). The trim removed 1 base at V and 1 base at J, leaving 3 bases unmatched.

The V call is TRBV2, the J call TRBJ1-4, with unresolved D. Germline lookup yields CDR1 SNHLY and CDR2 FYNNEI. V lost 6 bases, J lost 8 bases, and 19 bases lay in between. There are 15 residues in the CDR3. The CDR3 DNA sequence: TGTGCCAGCAGCCTGGACGGAGTTAGTAGGGAAAAACTGTTTTTT. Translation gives CASSLDGVSREKLFF.

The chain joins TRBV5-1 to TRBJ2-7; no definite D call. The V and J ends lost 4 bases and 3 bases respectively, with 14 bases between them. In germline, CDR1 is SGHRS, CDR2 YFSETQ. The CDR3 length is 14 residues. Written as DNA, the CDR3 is TGCGCCAGCAGCCCCCGACTTGATGACTACGAGCAGTACTTC. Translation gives CASSPRLDDYEQYF.

The DNA for the CDR3 is TGTGCCAGCAGTTCGGTTACGTCCGGCTACTATGGCTACACCTTC. It is translated as CASSSVTSGYYGYTF. J is TRBJ1-2 and V is TRBV6-5; the D is unclear. The CDR3 spans 15 residues. V shed 4 bases and J shed 3 bases, with 15 bases lying between them. Germline assignment: CDR1 MNHEY and CDR2 SVGAGI.

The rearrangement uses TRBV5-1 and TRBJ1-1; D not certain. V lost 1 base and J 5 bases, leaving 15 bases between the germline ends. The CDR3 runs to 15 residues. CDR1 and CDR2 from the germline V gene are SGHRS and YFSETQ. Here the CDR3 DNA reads TGCGCCAGCAGCTTGTCGTCTGTGGTAGAGACTGAAGCTTTCTTT. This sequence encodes CASSLSSVVETEAFF.

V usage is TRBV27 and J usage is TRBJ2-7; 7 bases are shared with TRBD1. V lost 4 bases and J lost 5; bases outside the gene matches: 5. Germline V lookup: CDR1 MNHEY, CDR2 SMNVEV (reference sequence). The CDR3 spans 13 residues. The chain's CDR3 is CASSSGRGNEQYF. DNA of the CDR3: TGTGCCAGCAGTTCGGGCAGGGGGAACGAGCAGTACTTC.

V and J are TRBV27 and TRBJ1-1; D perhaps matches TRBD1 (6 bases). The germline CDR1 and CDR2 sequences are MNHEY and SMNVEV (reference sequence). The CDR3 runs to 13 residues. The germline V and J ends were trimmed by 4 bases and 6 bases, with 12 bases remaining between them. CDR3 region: CASSYQGFPEAFF. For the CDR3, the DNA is TGTGCCAGCAGTTACCAGGGGTTCCCTGAAGCTTTCTTT.

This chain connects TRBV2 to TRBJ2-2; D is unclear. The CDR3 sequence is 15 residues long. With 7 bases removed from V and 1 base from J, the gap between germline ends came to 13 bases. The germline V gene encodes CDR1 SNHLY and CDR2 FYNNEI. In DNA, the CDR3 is TGTGCCAGCACCGCTGAAGGGTTGAACACCGGGGAGCTGTTTTTT. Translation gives CASTAEGLNTGELFF.

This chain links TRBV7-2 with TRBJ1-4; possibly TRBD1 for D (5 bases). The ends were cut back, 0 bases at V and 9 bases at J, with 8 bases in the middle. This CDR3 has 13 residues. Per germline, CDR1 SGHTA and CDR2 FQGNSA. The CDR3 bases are TGTGCCAGCAGCTTAGCTGGACATAAAAAACTGTTTTTT. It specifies CASSLAGHKKLFF.

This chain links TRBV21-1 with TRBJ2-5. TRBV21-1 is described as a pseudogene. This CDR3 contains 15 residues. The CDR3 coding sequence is TGTGCCAGCAGCAAAGTGCAGGGAGCTGAAGAGACCCAGTACTTC. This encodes CASSKVQGAEETQYF.